One and the same sample provided the 7 T cell receptor beta chains below, sequenced in a study of OX40 agonist ivuxolimab in advanced cancers. Profiling relied on immunoSEQ multiplex PCR, and the TCRdb table lists in-frame clones only, not all of them. The repertoire includes 30,000 to 40,000 clones, roughly 87% of them detected once, and roughly 20% sits in the top ten. The source material was CD4+ or CD8+ T cells sorted from blood, sampled in a trial of the OX40 agonist ivuxolimab. These receptors all come from an adult with an advanced solid tumor such as melanoma, head and neck, liver or kidney cancer.

The chain uses TRBV5-8 and TRBJ1-2; D ambiguous. Per the germline V gene, CDR1 is SGHTS and CDR2 is YDEGEE. The CDR3 is made up of 10 amino acids. Trimming removed 5 bases from V and 5 bases from J, with 4 bases in between. CDR3 region: CASSLYGYTF. The CDR3 nucleotides are TGTGCCAGCAGTTTGTATGGCTACACCTTC.

A remark on this clone: A far bigger clonotype differs at one base, so this is likely a read error. This same CDR3 is encoded by further DNA sequences in the sample. CDR3 amino acids: CASSQEWQGYTEAFF. DNA of the CDR3: TGTGCCAGCAGCCAAGAGTGGCAGGGCTACACTGAAGCTTTCTTT. The rearrangement uses TRBV11-2 and TRBJ1-1; possibly TRBD1 for D (5 bases). The CDR3 has 15 amino acids. The germline CDR1 and CDR2 sequences are SGHAT and FQNNGV. Between the trimmed V and J ends, which lost 5 bases and 3 bases, there was a span of 16 bases.

This chain joins TRBV7-9 and TRBJ1-2; the D gene is possibly TRBD1 (5 bases). Germline V lookup: CDR1 SEHNR, CDR2 FQNEAQ (reference sequence). The V end lost 5 bases, the J end lost 3 bases, and 28 bases lay between the germline ends. This CDR3 has 19 residues. This CDR3 is CASSPPPDRLLLGDYGYTF. CDR3 in DNA: TGTGCCAGCAGCCCCCCACCGGATCGCCTTCTTTTGGGGGACTATGGCTACACCTTC.

V and J are TRBV5-1 and TRBJ2-7; a possible D gene is TRBD1 (5 bases). V was cut by 1 base and J by 2 bases, with 7 bases left in between. The germline V gene encodes CDR1 SGHRS and CDR2 YFSETQ. This CDR3 has 13 residues. The DNA of the CDR3 is TGCGCCAGCAGCTTGACAGGCCCCTACGAGCAGTACTTC. It specifies CASSLTGPYEQYF.

The V call is TRBV5-5, the J call TRBJ1-2; D possibly corresponds to TRBD1 (5 bases). Germline-derived CDR1 and CDR2 are SGHKS and YYEKEE (reference sequence). The CDR3 has 16 residues. V was shortened by 0 bases and J by 4 bases, with 16 bases between the two germline ends. DNA for the CDR3: TGTGCCAGCAGCTTGGTGGGGCAATCAACCCCCTATGGCTACACCTTC. Amino acid sequence: CASSLVGQSTPYGYTF.

The V gene is TRBV19, the J gene TRBJ2-5; 8 nucleotides agree with TRBD1. In germline, CDR1 is LNHDA, CDR2 SQIVND (reference sequence). The CDR3 loop spans 13 amino acids. The trim removed 10 bases at V and 2 bases at J, leaving 6 bases unmatched. CDR3 nucleotides: TGTGCCACCTGGGACAGGCTTCAAGAGACCCAGTACTTC. This translates into CATWDRLQETQYF.

The V call is TRBV7-6, the J call TRBJ2-7; TRBD1 aligns across 8 bases. The CDR3 is 15 amino acids. Germline lookup yields CDR1 SGHVS and CDR2 FNYEAQ. Trimming at V came to 5 bases and at J to 1 base, leaving 7 bases not matched to a gene. The CDR3 loop is CASSPGQGSSYEQYF. CDR3 bases: TGTGCCAGCAGCCCAGGACAGGGCTCTTCCTACGAGCAGTACTTC. The full variable domain, in which reference TRBV7-6 and TRBJ2-7 provide the parts outside the CDR3, is GAGVSQSPRYKVTKRGQDVALRCDPISGHVSLYWYRQALGQGPEFLTYFNYEAQQDKSGLPNDRFSAERPEGSISTLTIQRTEQRDSAMYRCASSPGQGSSYEQYFGPGTRLTVT.